Listed here are 10 T cell receptor beta chains from one sample, sequenced in a study of early T cells in non-severe SARS-CoV-2 infection. TCRdb passed the 5' RACE reads through MiXCR, listing each CDR3 protein once. The sample lists 95,000 to 150,000 distinct CDR3 sequences; about 15% were seen once. The sample taken for sequencing was whole blood. These receptors all stem from an adult who was a healthcare worker with PCR-confirmed SARS-CoV-2 infection or an uninfected control (not recorded which).

The V call is TRBV7-9, the J call TRBJ1-1; 9 nucleotides agree with TRBD1. V was pared by 7 bases and J by 4 bases, with 7 bases of the junction left unmatched. This CDR3 has 14 residues. Germline lookup yields CDR1 SEHNR and CDR2 FQNEAQ (reference sequence). The CDR3, as DNA: TGTGCCAGCATCCTAACAGGGGGCCTCACTGAAGCTTTCTTT. Amino acid sequence: CASILTGGLTEAFF.

The V call is TRBV10-3, the J call TRBJ2-3; no firm D call. V lost 3 bases, J lost 2 bases, and 15 bases lay in between. Looked up from germline, CDR1 is ENHRY and CDR2 is SYGVKD. This CDR3 has 16 residues. The CDR3 region has the DNA TGTGCCATCAGTGATAGGTACGCCGACAACACAGATACGCAGTATTTT. Protein: CAISDRYADNTDTQYF.

This clonotype was detected ten times or more. The chain joins TRBV20-1 to TRBJ1-2, with D possibly matching TRBD1 (5 bases). The CDR3 is 14 residues long. Between the trimmed V and J ends, which lost 0 bases and 0 bases, there was a span of 8 bases. Germline V lookup: CDR1 DFQATT, CDR2 SNEGSKA (reference sequence). The CDR3 region is CSARDKGTNYGYTF. Here the CDR3 DNA reads TGCAGTGCTAGAGATAAGGGGACTAACTATGGCTACACCTTC.

This clonotype was counted only a few times. The genes are TRBV2 and TRBJ1-5, with D unresolved. Germline lookup yields CDR1 SNHLY and CDR2 FYNNEI. The V end was cut by 10 bases, the J end by 12 bases, with 10 bases between. This CDR3 is built from 9 residues. CDR3 nucleotide sequence: TGTGCCACCCCCTGGGGCCAGCATTTT. It codes for CATPWGQHF.

This chain uses TRBV2 with TRBJ1-5; possibly TRBD1 for D (5 bases). The V end was cut by 5 bases, the J end by 0 bases, with 11 bases between. The CDR3 spans 15 residues. Germline V gene sequence: CDR1 SNHLY, CDR2 FYNNEI. The CDR3 nucleotides are TGTGCCAGCAGTCTTGGGGGGGATAGCAATCAGCCCCAGCATTTT. Protein sequence: CASSLGGDSNQPQHF.

In its sample, this clonotype was seen a few times. The chain combines TRBV29-1 with TRBJ2-2, with 7 nucleotides matching TRBD1. The germline gives CDR1 SQVTM, CDR2 ANQGSEA. V lost 6 bases to trimming and J lost 7 bases; unmatched junction nucleotides: 11. This CDR3 region has 14 residues. CDR3 amino acids: CSVAPGGSGGELFF. In DNA form, the CDR3 reads TGCAGCGTAGCCCCAGGGGGTTCAGGCGGGGAGCTGTTTTTT.

This clonotype has more than one count but fewer than ten. This chain joins TRBV3-1 and TRBJ2-4; 7 positions agree with TRBD1. Germline-derived CDR1 and CDR2 are LGHDT and YNNKEL (reference sequence). The CDR3 has 15 residues. Unmatched junction bases numbered 11, after V lost 4 bases and J lost 8 bases. The CDR3 DNA reads TGTGCCAGCAGCCTCACCGGGACAGAGAGGGACATTCAGTACTTC. This sequence encodes CASSLTGTERDIQYF.

In its sample, this clonotype was seen a few times. This chain links TRBV5-1 with TRBJ1-6, with D perhaps matching TRBD1 (5 bases). Germline-derived CDR1 and CDR2 are SGHRS and YFSETQ. CDR3 size: 14 residues. The V gene lost 7 bases and the J gene lost 7 bases, with 15 bases spanning the gap. CDR3 sequence (DNA): TGCGCCAGCGGGGAGGGACTTCTAAATTCACCCCTCCACTTT. This gives the protein CASGEGLLNSPLHF.

This clonotype came up a few times. This chain joins TRBV6-6 and TRBJ2-1; the match to TRBD1 covers 7 bases. The germline V gene has CDR1 MNHNY and CDR2 SVGAGI (reference sequence). The CDR3 extends over 17 amino acids. V was pared by 2 bases and J by 7 bases, with 14 bases of the junction left unmatched. The CDR3 reads CASSYTDTGAIANEQFF. CDR3 in DNA: TGTGCCAGCAGTTACACGGATACAGGGGCCATAGCTAATGAGCAGTTCTTC.

The chain is built from TRBV20-1 and TRBJ2-3; 8 nucleotides match TRBD2. Germline V gene data show CDR1 as DFQATT and CDR2 as SNEGSKA (reference sequence). CDR3 length equals 14 residues. The V and J ends lost 2 bases and 4 bases, in that order; junction bases with no gene match: 5. CDR3 DNA sequence: TGCAGTGCTAGAATGGCGGGGGGTGCAGATACGCAGTATTTT. Amino acids: CSARMAGGADTQYF.